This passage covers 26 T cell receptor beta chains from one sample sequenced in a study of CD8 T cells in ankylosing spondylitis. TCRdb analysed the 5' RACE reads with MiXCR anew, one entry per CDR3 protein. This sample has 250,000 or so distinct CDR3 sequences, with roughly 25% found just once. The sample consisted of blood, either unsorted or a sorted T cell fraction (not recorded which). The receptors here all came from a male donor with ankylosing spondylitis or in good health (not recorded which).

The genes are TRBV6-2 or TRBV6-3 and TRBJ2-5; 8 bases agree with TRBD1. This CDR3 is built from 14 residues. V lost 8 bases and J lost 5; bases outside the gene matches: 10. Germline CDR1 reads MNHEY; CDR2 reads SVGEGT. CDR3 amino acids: CASYGAGGAETQYF. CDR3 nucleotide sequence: TGTGCCAGCTACGGGGCAGGGGGCGCTGAGACCCAGTACTTC.

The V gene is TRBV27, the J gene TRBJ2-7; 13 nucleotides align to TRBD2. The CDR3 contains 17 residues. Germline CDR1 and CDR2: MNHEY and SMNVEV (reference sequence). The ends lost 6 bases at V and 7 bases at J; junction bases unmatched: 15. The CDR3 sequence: CASSFFPRTSGGKEQYF. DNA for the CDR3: TGTGCCAGCAGCTTTTTCCCCCGGACTAGCGGGGGTAAAGAGCAGTACTTC.

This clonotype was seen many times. The CDR3 nucleotides are TGCAGTGGATCTATGTACCAAGAGACCCAGTACTTC. Its translation: CSGSMYQETQYF. This chain connects TRBV20-1 to TRBJ2-5; no clear D gene. The CDR3 runs to 12 residues. In germline, CDR1 is DFQATT, CDR2 SNEGSKA (reference sequence). Between the trimmed V and J ends, which lost 7 bases and 0 bases, there was a span of 9 bases.

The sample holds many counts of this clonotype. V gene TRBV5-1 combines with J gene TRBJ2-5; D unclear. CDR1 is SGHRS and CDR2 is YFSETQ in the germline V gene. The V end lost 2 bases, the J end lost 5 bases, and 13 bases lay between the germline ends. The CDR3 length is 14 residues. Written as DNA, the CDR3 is TGCGCCAGCAGCTTCCCCGCTGGGGATGAGACCCAGTACTTC. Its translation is CASSFPAGDETQYF.

DNA for the CDR3: TGTGCCAGCAGGCCGGGTCCTTACAATGAGCAGTTCTTC. Its translation: CASRPGPYNEQFF. The chain uses TRBV12-3 or TRBV12-4 and TRBJ2-1; no clear D gene. This CDR3 spans 13 amino acids. Deletions cut 6 bases from V and 4 bases from J, with 10 bases between.

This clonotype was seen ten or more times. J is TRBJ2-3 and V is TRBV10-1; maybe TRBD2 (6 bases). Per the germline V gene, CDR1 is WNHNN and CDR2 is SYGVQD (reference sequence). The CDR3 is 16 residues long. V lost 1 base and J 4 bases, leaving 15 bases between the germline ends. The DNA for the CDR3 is TGCGCCAGCAGTGAGTGGGGAAAAGGAGGGCCAGATACGCAGTATTTT. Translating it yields CASSEWGKGGPDTQYF.

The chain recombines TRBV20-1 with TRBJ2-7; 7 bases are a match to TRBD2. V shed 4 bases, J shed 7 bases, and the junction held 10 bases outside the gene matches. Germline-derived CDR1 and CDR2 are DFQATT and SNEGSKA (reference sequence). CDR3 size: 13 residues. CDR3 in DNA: TGCAGTGCTACCCCCGGGGGGACGCGTGAGCAGTACTTC. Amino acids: CSATPGGTREQYF.

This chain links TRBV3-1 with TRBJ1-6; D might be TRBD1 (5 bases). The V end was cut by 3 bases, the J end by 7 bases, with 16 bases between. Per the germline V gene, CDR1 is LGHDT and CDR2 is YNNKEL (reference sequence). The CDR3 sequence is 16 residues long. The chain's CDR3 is CASSQGDSHANSPLHF. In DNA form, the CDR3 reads TGTGCCAGCAGCCAGGGGGACTCCCACGCGAATTCACCCCTCCACTTT.

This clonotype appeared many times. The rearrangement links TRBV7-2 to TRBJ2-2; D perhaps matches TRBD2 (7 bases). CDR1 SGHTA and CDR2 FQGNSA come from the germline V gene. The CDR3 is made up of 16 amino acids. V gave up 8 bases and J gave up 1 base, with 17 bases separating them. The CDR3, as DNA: TGTGCCAGCCCTAGGGGGGCGGGAGAGAACACCGGGGAGCTGTTTTTT. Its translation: CASPRGAGENTGELFF.

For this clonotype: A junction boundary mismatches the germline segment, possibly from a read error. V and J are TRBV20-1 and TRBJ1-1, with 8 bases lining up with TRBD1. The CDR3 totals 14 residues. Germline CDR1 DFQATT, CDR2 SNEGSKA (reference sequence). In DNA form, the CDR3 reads TGCAGTGCTAGGCAGGGGGCGCTGAATACTGAAGCTTTCTTT. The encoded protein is CSARQGALNTEAFF.

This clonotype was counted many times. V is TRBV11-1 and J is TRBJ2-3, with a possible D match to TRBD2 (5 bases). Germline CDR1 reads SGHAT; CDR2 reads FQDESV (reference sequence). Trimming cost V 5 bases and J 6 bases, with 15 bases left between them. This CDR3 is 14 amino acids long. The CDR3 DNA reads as TGTGCCAGCAGCCCCCTAGCTTCTGGCGATACGCAGTATTTT. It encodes CASSPLASGDTQYF.

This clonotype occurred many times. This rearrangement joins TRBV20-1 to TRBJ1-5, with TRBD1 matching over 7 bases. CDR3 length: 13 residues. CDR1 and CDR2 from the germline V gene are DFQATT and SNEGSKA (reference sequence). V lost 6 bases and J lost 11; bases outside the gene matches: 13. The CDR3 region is CSAPGQALETQHF. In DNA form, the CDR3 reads TGCAGTGCCCCTGGACAGGCTCTAGAGACCCAGCATTTT.

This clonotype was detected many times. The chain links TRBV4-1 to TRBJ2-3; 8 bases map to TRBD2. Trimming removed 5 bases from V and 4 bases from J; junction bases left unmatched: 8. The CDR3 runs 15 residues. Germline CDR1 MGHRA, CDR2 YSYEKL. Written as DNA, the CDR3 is TGCGCCAGCAGCTCGCGGGGGGCTGGCCCAGATACGCAGTATTTT. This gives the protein CASSSRGAGPDTQYF.

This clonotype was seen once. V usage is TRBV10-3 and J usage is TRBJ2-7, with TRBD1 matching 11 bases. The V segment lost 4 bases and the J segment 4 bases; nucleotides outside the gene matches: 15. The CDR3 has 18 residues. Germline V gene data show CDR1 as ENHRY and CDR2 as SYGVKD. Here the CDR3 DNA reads TGTGCCATCAGTGCGAATTCCCTCAGCGGACAGGGGGCGTACGAGCAGTACTTC. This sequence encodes CAISANSLSGQGAYEQYF.

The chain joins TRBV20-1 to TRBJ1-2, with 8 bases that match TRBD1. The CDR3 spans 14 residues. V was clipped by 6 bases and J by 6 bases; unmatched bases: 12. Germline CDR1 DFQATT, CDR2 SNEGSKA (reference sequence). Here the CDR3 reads CSATQGQGWDGYTF. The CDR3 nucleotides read TGCAGTGCGACACAAGGACAGGGTTGGGATGGCTACACCTTC.

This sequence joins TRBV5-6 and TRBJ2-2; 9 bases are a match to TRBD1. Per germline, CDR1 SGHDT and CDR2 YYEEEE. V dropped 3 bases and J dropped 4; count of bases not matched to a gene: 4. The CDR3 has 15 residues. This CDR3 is CASSWTGEGTGELFF. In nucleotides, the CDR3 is TGTGCCAGCAGCTGGACAGGGGAGGGCACCGGGGAGCTGTTTTTT.

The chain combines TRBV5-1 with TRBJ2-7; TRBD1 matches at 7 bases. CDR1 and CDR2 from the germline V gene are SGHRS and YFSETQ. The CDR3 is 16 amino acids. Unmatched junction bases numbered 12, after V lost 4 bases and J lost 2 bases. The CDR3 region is CASSANPGTVAYEQYF. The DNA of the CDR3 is TGCGCCAGCAGCGCCAACCCCGGGACAGTAGCCTACGAGCAGTACTTC.

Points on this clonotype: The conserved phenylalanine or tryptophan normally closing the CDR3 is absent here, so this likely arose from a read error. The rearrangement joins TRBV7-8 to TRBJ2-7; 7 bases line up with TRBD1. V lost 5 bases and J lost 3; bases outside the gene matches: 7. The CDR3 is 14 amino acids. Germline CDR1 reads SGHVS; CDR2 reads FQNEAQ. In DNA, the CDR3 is TGTGCCAGCAGCACGGAGACAGGGTTCTACGAGCAGTACTCC. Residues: CASSTETGFYEQYS.

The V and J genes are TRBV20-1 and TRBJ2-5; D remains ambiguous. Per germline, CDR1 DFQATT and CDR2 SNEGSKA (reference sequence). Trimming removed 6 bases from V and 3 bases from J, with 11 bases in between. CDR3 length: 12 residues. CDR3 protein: CSAFGYEETQYF. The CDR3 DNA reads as TGCAGTGCCTTCGGGTACGAAGAGACCCAGTACTTC.

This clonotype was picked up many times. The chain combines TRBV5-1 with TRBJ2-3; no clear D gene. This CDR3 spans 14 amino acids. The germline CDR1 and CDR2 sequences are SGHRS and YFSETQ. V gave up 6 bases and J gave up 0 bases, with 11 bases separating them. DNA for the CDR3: TGCGCCAGCAAGGTTCAGCCGAGCACAGATACGCAGTATTTT. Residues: CASKVQPSTDTQYF.

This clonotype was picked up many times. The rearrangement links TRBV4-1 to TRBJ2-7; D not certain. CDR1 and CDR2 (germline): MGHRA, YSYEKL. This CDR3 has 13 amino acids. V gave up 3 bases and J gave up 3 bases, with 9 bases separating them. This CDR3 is CASSQAVYYEQYF. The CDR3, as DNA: TGCGCCAGCAGCCAGGCCGTTTACTACGAGCAGTACTTC.

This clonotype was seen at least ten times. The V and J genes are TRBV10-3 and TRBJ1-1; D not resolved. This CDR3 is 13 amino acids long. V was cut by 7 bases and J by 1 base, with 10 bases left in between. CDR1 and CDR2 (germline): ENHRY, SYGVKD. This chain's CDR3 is CAITRQANTEAFF. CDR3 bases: TGTGCCATCACCCGACAAGCGAACACTGAAGCTTTCTTT.

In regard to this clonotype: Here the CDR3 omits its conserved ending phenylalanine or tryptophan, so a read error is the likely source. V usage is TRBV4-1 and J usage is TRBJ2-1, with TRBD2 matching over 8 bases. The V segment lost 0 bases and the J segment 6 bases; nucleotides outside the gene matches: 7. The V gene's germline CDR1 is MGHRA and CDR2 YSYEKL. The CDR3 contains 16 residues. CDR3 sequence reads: CASSQERGGAANEQFV. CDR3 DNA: TGCGCCAGCAGCCAAGAACGGGGGGGGGCCGCCAATGAGCAGTTCGTC.

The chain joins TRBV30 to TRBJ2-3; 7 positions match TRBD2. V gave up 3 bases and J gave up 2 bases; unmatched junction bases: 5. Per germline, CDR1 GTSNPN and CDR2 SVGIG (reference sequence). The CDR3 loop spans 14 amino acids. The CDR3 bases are TGTGCCTGGAGACCCGGGGGGAACACAGATACGCAGTATTTT. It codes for CAWRPGGNTDTQYF.

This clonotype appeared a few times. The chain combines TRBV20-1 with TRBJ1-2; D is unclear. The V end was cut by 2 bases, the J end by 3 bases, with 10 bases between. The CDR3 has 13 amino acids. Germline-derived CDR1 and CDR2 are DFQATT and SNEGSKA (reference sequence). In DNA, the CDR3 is TGCAGTGCTAGATCCGGTTTGGACTATGGCTACACCTTC. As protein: CSARSGLDYGYTF.

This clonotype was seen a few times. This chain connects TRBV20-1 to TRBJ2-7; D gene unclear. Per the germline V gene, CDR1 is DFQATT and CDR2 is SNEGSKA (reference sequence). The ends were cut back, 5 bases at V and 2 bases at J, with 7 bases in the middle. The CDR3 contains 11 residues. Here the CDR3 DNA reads TGCAGTGCTGCACAAGCCTACGAGCAGTACTTC. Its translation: CSAAQAYEQYF.